Each of the 25 T cell receptor beta chains below was sequenced from the same sample in a study of blood T cells in healthy people across ages (dated by TCRdb to between 2015 and 2016). The receptor library was made with 5' RACE. The instrument given in TCRdb is Illumina HiSeq 2500. A second about 7 to 12 cycle PCR used a sample-barcoded 5' primer and a J-beta primer mix. TCRdb reanalyzed the raw reads on its own, using fastp at Q25 for trimming and MiXCR for clone calling, and kept in-frame beta chains. Entries that share a CDR3 protein sequence are merged under the most common genes and DNA. The sample records about 1,400,000 distinct CDR3 sequences, about 40% of which are singletons. Jointly, the top ten make up roughly 8.2% of the sample. Sequencing input: blood. The origin of the receptors is a woman younger than 35 in good health.

This chain links TRBV4-2 with TRBJ2-3, with D unresolved. From germline, CDR1 is LGHNA and CDR2 YNFKEQ. Deletions cut 1 base from V and 2 bases from J, with 7 bases between. The CDR3 length is 14 residues. Here the CDR3 reads CASSQAEITDTQYF. The CDR3 DNA reads TGTGCCAGCAGCCAAGCGGAGATCACAGATACGCAGTATTTT.

This chain connects TRBV5-1 to TRBJ2-7; 10 nucleotides match TRBD2. With 3 bases clipped from V and 0 bases from J, the junction kept 9 bases outside the gene matches. The CDR3 has 17 residues. CDR1 is SGHRS and CDR2 is YFSETQ in the germline V gene. DNA for the CDR3: TGCGCCAGCAGCTCCTTACCAACTAGCGGGGTCTCCTACGAGCAGTACTTC. Residues: CASSSLPTSGVSYEQYF. The variable domain in full, completed from reference TRBV5-1 and TRBJ2-7, reads KAGVTQTPRYLIKTRGQQVTLSCSPISGHRSVSWYQQTPGQGLQFLFEYFSETQRNKGNFPGRFSGRQFSNSRSEMNVSTLELGDSALYLCASSSLPTSGVSYEQYFGPGTRLTVT.

The CDR3 sequence is CSASTGGENEQYF. As DNA, the CDR3 is TGCAGTGCTAGTACTGGGGGCGAGAATGAGCAGTACTTC. This chain links TRBV20-1 with TRBJ2-7, with D possibly TRBD1 on 6 matching bases. V lost 3 bases to trimming and J lost 7 bases, with 16 bases between them. The length of the CDR3 is 13 residues. Germline V gene sequence: CDR1 DFQATT, CDR2 SNEGSKA (reference sequence).

This clonotype has just one count. The chain couples TRBV15 to TRBJ2-7; a possible D gene is TRBD1 (7 bases). The CDR3 contains 15 residues. CDR1 is LNHNV, CDR2 YYDKDF, per germline (reference sequence). V lost 1 base and J 4 bases, leaving 14 bases between the germline ends. This chain's CDR3 is CATSRGTGEVYEQYF. CDR3 DNA sequence: TGTGCCACCAGCAGAGGAACAGGGGAGGTATACGAGCAGTACTTC.

The V call is TRBV6-4, the J call TRBJ1-1; a weak D match, TRBD1 (6 bases). V lost 5 bases and J lost 1, with 23 bases in between. The CDR3 is 18 residues long. Germline lookup yields CDR1 MRHNA and CDR2 SNTAGT. CDR3 amino acids: CASSPQRGAKTENTEAFF. The CDR3 nucleotides read TGTGCCAGCAGTCCCCAGCGGGGGGCCAAGACGGAGAACACTGAAGCTTTCTTT.

This clonotype was picked up a small number of times. The chain has TRBV6-2 or TRBV6-3 and TRBJ1-5; no clear D gene. The CDR3 contains 13 residues. Looked up from germline, CDR1 is MNHEY and CDR2 is SVGEGT. The V end was cut by 2 bases, the J end by 8 bases, with 10 bases between. Written as DNA, the CDR3 is TGTGCCAGCAGTTACGGGAGACGGGAGCCCCAGCATTTT. Its protein is CASSYGRREPQHF.

This clonotype was counted only a few times. The chain recombines TRBV20-1 with TRBJ1-2; TRBD1 matches at 7 bases. The ends lost 2 bases at V and 5 bases at J; junction bases unmatched: 14. In germline, CDR1 is DFQATT, CDR2 SNEGSKA (reference sequence). The length of the CDR3 is 16 residues. CDR3 nucleotides: TGCAGTGCTAGACGCGCCGGGACAGAGGATGGATATGGCTACACCTTC. Protein: CSARRAGTEDGYGYTF.

The count of this clonotype is one. The chain is built from TRBV3-1 and TRBJ2-3; D remains ambiguous. The CDR3 consists of 16 residues. V gave up 4 bases and J gave up 2 bases, with 16 bases separating them. Germline CDR1 reads LGHDT; CDR2 reads YNNKEL (reference sequence). The CDR3 region is CASSPRGTRYTDTQYF. The CDR3 region has the DNA TGTGCCAGCAGCCCGCGAGGTACTCGATACACAGATACGCAGTATTTT.

The J gene is TRBJ2-5, the V gene TRBV18; either TRBD1 or TRBD2 may supply D (7 bases each). The CDR3 covers 15 residues. The V gene's germline CDR1 is KGHSH and CDR2 LQKENI. Trimming removed 3 bases at V and 2 bases at J, with 13 bases between. CDR3 in amino acids: CASSPQRGQQETQYF. The CDR3, as DNA: TGTGCCAGCTCACCCCAGCGGGGACAGCAAGAGACCCAGTACTTC.

This clonotype was picked up a small number of times. The gene calls are TRBV5-1 and TRBJ1-5, with a tentative D call TRBD1 (6 bases). V dropped 5 bases and J dropped 6 bases, with 15 bases sitting between them. From germline, CDR1 is SGHRS and CDR2 YFSETQ. This CDR3 comprises 14 residues. The CDR3 spells CASSSTGGIQPQHF. The CDR3 nucleotides are TGCGCCAGCAGTTCGACAGGTGGCATTCAGCCCCAGCATTTT.

This chain uses TRBV11-2 with TRBJ2-1; D is perhaps TRBD1 or TRBD2 (5 bases each). V was clipped by 5 bases and J by 8 bases, with 16 bases between them. The germline CDR1 and CDR2 sequences are SGHAT and FQNNGV. The CDR3 runs to 14 residues. CDR3 sequence: CASSSFTGSDEQFF. In nucleotides, the CDR3 is TGTGCCAGCAGCAGTTTCACAGGTAGCGATGAGCAGTTCTTC.

This sequence joins TRBV6-5 and TRBJ1-2, with TRBD1 as a possible D gene (5 bases). CDR1 MNHEY and CDR2 SVGAGI come from the germline V gene. Trimming removed 4 bases at V and 4 bases at J, with 19 bases between. The CDR3 sequence is 16 residues long. This chain's CDR3 is CASSFDPDSALYGYTF. CDR3 coding DNA: TGTGCCAGCAGTTTCGACCCTGACAGCGCTCTCTATGGCTACACCTTC.

The V gene is TRBV10-1, the J gene TRBJ2-5, with 9 bases lining up with TRBD2. Trimming took 3 bases from V and 7 from J; bases not matched to a gene: 6. This CDR3 contains 14 residues. Germline CDR1 reads WNHNN; CDR2 reads SYGVQD (reference sequence). CDR3 sequence: CASSDIPRGGTQYF. The DNA for the CDR3 is TGCGCCAGCAGTGATATTCCGCGGGGGGGGACCCAGTACTTC.

To note about this clonotype: The CDR3 does not end in the conserved phenylalanine or tryptophan, so this is likely a read error. The rearrangement links TRBV10-3 to TRBJ1-4, with a weak D call TRBD1 (5 bases). Looked up from germline, CDR1 is ENHRY and CDR2 is SYGVKD. With 6 bases removed from V and 13 bases from J, the gap between germline ends came to 15 bases. The CDR3 is made up of 12 amino acids. The CDR3: CAISDPLGGLFL. The CDR3 coding sequence is TGTGCCATCAGCGACCCTCTCGGGGGACTGTTTCTT.

A few counts support this clonotype. The rearrangement joins TRBV20-1 to TRBJ2-1, with D uncertain. The length of the CDR3 is 18 residues. The V and J ends lost 0 bases and 2 bases respectively, with 20 bases between them. Germline-derived CDR1 and CDR2 are DFQATT and SNEGSKA (reference sequence). This CDR3 reads CSARDWSATRGTYNEQFF. CDR3 coding DNA: TGCAGTGCTAGAGATTGGTCGGCTACCCGCGGTACCTACAATGAGCAGTTCTTC.

The chain joins TRBV5-6 to TRBJ1-5; 8 bases line up with TRBD1. The germline V gene encodes CDR1 SGHDT and CDR2 YYEEEE. The J segment lost 6 bases and the V segment lost 6 bases, leaving 11 bases of the junction unmatched. The CDR3 is 15 residues long. The CDR3 DNA follows: TGTGCCAGCACCGGATCGGACAGGGTGGGTCAGCCCCAGCATTTT. Its translation: CASTGSDRVGQPQHF.

The V call is TRBV12-3 or TRBV12-4, the J call TRBJ1-1; 7 nucleotides agree with TRBD1. The CDR3 is made up of 14 amino acids. J lost 6 bases, V lost 3 bases, and 7 bases had no gene match. CDR3 protein: CASSFWDSSPEAFF. As DNA, the CDR3 is TGTGCCAGCAGTTTTTGGGACAGTAGCCCTGAAGCTTTCTTT.

This clonotype has only a few counts. The rearrangement links TRBV6-6 to TRBJ2-7; D perhaps matches TRBD1 (6 bases). V was pared by 2 bases and J by 5 bases, with 13 bases between. CDR3 size: 14 residues. Per the germline V gene, CDR1 is MNHNY and CDR2 is SVGAGI (reference sequence). The CDR3 DNA sequence: TGTGCCAGCAGTTACACACAGGGTACCAACGAGCAGTACTTC. Its protein is CASSYTQGTNEQYF.

The chain uses TRBV7-9 and TRBJ2-7; D not certain. This CDR3 contains 12 residues. CDR1 and CDR2 from the germline V gene are SEHNR and FQNEAQ (reference sequence). Trimming cost V 5 bases and J 6 bases, with 11 bases left between them. CDR3 coding DNA: TGTGCCAGCAGCAGACCTTTTCCCGAGCAGTACTTC. Amino acids: CASSRPFPEQYF.

This clonotype was counted between two and nine times. The rearrangement joins TRBV3-1 to TRBJ1-1; D is unresolved. There are 13 residues in the CDR3. Per germline, CDR1 LGHDT and CDR2 YNNKEL (reference sequence). Trimming took 4 bases from V and 1 from J, leaving 7 bases between them. In nucleotides, the CDR3 is TGTGCCAGCAGCCGTAGACAGAACACTGAAGCTTTCTTT. Its translation is CASSRRQNTEAFF.

This clonotype appeared a few times. The rearrangement joins TRBV29-1 to TRBJ2-3; D is uncertain. Per germline, CDR1 SQVTM and CDR2 ANQGSEA. The CDR3 consists of 12 residues. Trimming removed 6 bases from V and 1 base from J, with 8 bases in between. For the CDR3, the DNA is TGCAGCGTCCGATCTGGCACAGATACGCAGTATTTT. As protein: CSVRSGTDTQYF.

This chain joins TRBV6-1 and TRBJ1-1; D gene uncertain. Germline values: CDR1 MNHNS, CDR2 SASEGT. The CDR3 extends over 14 amino acids. V lost 5 bases and J 4 bases, leaving 14 bases between the germline ends. CDR3 nucleotide sequence: TGTGCCAGCAGTCCCCTAAGTGGTGGCACTGAAGCTTTCTTT. Its protein product is CASSPLSGGTEAFF.

In its sample, this clonotype was seen a few times. This sequence joins TRBV20-1 and TRBJ2-5, with 11 bases aligning to TRBD1. V shed 5 bases and J 3 bases; nucleotides not matched to a gene: 2. The length of the CDR3 is 13 residues. Germline V lookup: CDR1 DFQATT, CDR2 SNEGSKA (reference sequence). CDR3 sequence (DNA): TGCAGTGCTGGGGACAGGGGGAAAGAGACCCAGTACTTC. It codes for CSAGDRGKETQYF.

The CDR3 loop reads CASSKQFGTSGGPGNEQFF. The CDR3 nucleotides are TGTGCCAGCAGCAAACAATTCGGGACTAGCGGGGGGCCCGGGAATGAGCAGTTCTTC. The chain joins TRBV7-3 to TRBJ2-1; 15 bases fit TRBD2. The germline CDR1 and CDR2 sequences are SGHTA and FQGTGA. This CDR3 is built from 19 residues. The J segment lost 7 bases and the V segment lost 5 bases, leaving 15 bases of the junction unmatched.

This sequence joins TRBV3-1 and TRBJ1-1; D remains unclear. The germline V and J ends were trimmed by 0 bases and 1 base, with 6 bases remaining between them. Germline CDR1 LGHDT, CDR2 YNNKEL (reference sequence). This CDR3 comprises 14 residues. CDR3: CASSQDTANTEAFF. The CDR3, as DNA: TGTGCCAGCAGCCAAGATACGGCGAACACTGAAGCTTTCTTT.